One sample yielded the 25 T cell receptor beta chains listed below, sequenced in a study of blood T cells in healthy people across ages. A J-beta primer mix and a sample-barcoded 5' primer were used in a second PCR of about 7 to 12 cycles. TCRdb processed the 5' RACE reads anew with MiXCR; each CDR3 protein has one entry. This table holds roughly 2 million distinct CDR3 sequences, roughly 50% found once. Sequencing was performed on blood. All receptors derive from a woman aged 40 to 50 in good health.

This clonotype appeared a single time. The CDR3 coding sequence is TGTGCCAGAAGCTCCGGGGGGATGAGGTCCAATGAGCAGTTCTTC. Amino acids: CARSSGGMRSNEQFF. The chain carries TRBV5-3 and TRBJ2-1; 7 nucleotides agree with TRBD2. TRBV5-3 is known as an ORF, though its function is uncertain. The CDR3 loop spans 15 amino acids. Unmatched junction bases numbered 9, after V lost 3 bases and J lost 6 bases.

This chain links TRBV24-1 with TRBJ2-7, with TRBD1 matching over 11 bases. CDR1 and CDR2 (germline): KGHDR, SFDVKD. V lost 4 bases and J lost 6; bases outside the gene matches: 13. The CDR3 totals 17 residues. CDR3 in DNA: TGTGCCACCAGTGACCCCAGGACAGGGGGCAAATCAGGCGAGCAGTACTTC. Translated: CATSDPRTGGKSGEQYF.

The CDR3 reads CASSQRPAGQGTGELFF. The DNA of the CDR3 is TGCGCCAGCAGCCAACGCCCCGCGGGACAGGGTACCGGGGAGCTGTTTTTT. V usage is TRBV4-3 and J usage is TRBJ2-2; TRBD1 agrees at 9 bases. V lost 2 bases to trimming and J lost 5 bases; unmatched junction nucleotides: 9. The CDR3 covers 17 residues. The V gene's germline CDR1 is LGHNA and CDR2 YSLEER.

Turning to this clonotype: At one end, the junction sequence differs from germline, possibly due to a read error. This rearrangement joins TRBV2 to TRBJ2-4; 7 bases map to TRBD1. There are 16 residues in the CDR3. Per the germline V gene, CDR1 is SNHLY and CDR2 is FYNNEI. CDR3: CASSERGQGVKNIQYF. CDR3 coding DNA: TGCGCCAGCAGTGAAAGGGGGCAGGGGGTCAAAAACATTCAGTACTTC. The full variable domain, its missing parts supplied by reference TRBV2 and TRBJ2-4, is EPEVTQTPSHQVTQMGQEVILRCVPISNHLYFYWYRQILGQKVEFLVSFYNNEISEKSEIFDDQFSVERPDGSNFTLKIRSTKLEDSAMYFCASSERGQGVKNIQYFGAGTRLSVL.

J is TRBJ2-1 and V is TRBV28; the D is unclear. CDR3 size: 14 residues. V lost 5 bases to trimming and J lost 4 bases, with 12 bases between them. Germline assignment: CDR1 MDHEN and CDR2 SYDVKM. Here the CDR3 DNA reads TGTGCCAGCAGTCCCCTTGTCCCTTACAATGAGCAGTTCTTC. Translated, it gives CASSPLVPYNEQFF.

This sequence joins TRBV6-1 and TRBJ1-5; TRBD1 might be the D (5 bases). The CDR3 has 16 residues. V shed 8 bases and J shed 0 bases, with 17 bases lying between them. Germline CDR1 MNHNS, CDR2 SASEGT. Written as DNA, the CDR3 is TGTGCCAGCGTCAATATCGTGACAGTTAGCAATCAGCCCCAGCATTTT. Its translation: CASVNIVTVSNQPQHF.

The chain combines TRBV7-2 with TRBJ1-4; perhaps TRBD1 as D (5 bases). Trimming left V 2 bases short and J 1 base short, with 14 bases between. Germline V lookup: CDR1 SGHTA, CDR2 FQGNSA. The CDR3 runs 17 residues. This CDR3 is CASSLSGGAGTNEKLFF. CDR3 coding DNA: TGTGCCAGCAGCTTAAGCGGTGGGGCAGGAACTAATGAAAAACTGTTTTTT. The full variable domain, with the rest looked up from reference TRBV7-2 and TRBJ1-4, is GAGVSQSPSNKVTEKGKDVELRCDPISGHTALYWYRQSLGQGLEFLIYFQGNSAPDKSGLPSDRFSAERTGGSVSTLTIQRTQQEDSAVYLCASSLSGGAGTNEKLFFGSGTQLSVL.

This clonotype was recorded once. This chain joins TRBV7-2 and TRBJ2-5, with 7 bases identical to TRBD2. V was pared by 5 bases and J by 0 bases, with 12 bases of the junction left unmatched. This CDR3 comprises 17 residues. Germline CDR1 SGHTA, CDR2 FQGNSA. CDR3 region: CASSPRGGGEYQETQYF. The CDR3 nucleotides read TGTGCCAGCAGCCCAAGAGGCGGGGGAGAGTACCAAGAGACCCAGTACTTC.

Worth noting for this clonotype: One end of the junction fails to match germline, which may point to a read error. The chain uses TRBV20-1 and TRBJ2-3; D is ambiguous. In germline, CDR1 is DFQATT, CDR2 SNEGSKA (reference sequence). CDR3 length equals 12 residues. The CDR3 reads CSARGSSDTQYF. The CDR3, as DNA: TGCAGTGCGAGAGGATCCTCAGATACGCAGTATTTT.

The genes are TRBV25-1 and TRBJ2-4, with 8 bases identical to TRBD2. In germline, CDR1 is MGHDK, CDR2 SYGVNS. The CDR3 has 18 residues. Trimming took 2 bases from V and 3 from J; bases not matched to a gene: 12. The CDR3, as DNA: TGTGCCAGCAGTGAAGGGCCTATATATCGGGGGGGCAAAAACATTCAGTACTTC. Its protein product is CASSEGPIYRGGKNIQYF.

Written as DNA, the CDR3 is TGCAGCGTTGAGGTTTTGGGAGACGGCTACACCTTC. Protein: CSVEVLGDGYTF. The rearrangement joins TRBV29-1 to TRBJ1-2; unclear D gene. Germline CDR1 is SQVTM and CDR2 is ANQGSEA. V was cut by 3 bases and J by 8 bases, with 13 bases left in between. CDR3 length equals 12 residues.

The genes are TRBV6-2 or TRBV6-3 and TRBJ1-1; weak D call: TRBD1 (6 bases). The germline CDR1 and CDR2 sequences are MNHEY and SVGEGT. The V gene lost 5 bases and the J gene lost 7 bases, with 14 bases spanning the gap. There are 13 residues in the CDR3. This CDR3 is CASSIGTHDEAFF. The CDR3 DNA follows: TGTGCCAGCAGTATCGGGACACATGATGAAGCTTTCTTT.

The chain carries TRBV28 and TRBJ2-7; no definite D call. Germline assignment: CDR1 MDHEN and CDR2 SYDVKM. V gave up 6 bases and J gave up 7 bases, with 13 bases separating them. The CDR3 has 12 residues. CDR3 bases: TGTGCCAGCAGCCCAGGACCTTTGGAGCAGTACTTC. Amino acid sequence: CASSPGPLEQYF.

The chain's CDR3 is CSARGLVETQYF. The CDR3, as DNA: TGCAGTGCTAGAGGTCTAGTTGAGACCCAGTACTTC. The chain combines TRBV20-1 with TRBJ2-5; D remains unclear. Trimming cost V 1 base and J 5 bases, with 8 bases left between them. The CDR3 is made up of 12 amino acids. CDR1 DFQATT and CDR2 SNEGSKA come from the germline V gene (reference sequence).

The rearrangement uses TRBV28 and TRBJ2-1; possibly TRBD2 for D (5 bases). The CDR3 extends over 14 amino acids. Germline V CDR1 and CDR2: MDHEN, SYDVKM. V lost 6 bases and J 9 bases, leaving 18 bases between the germline ends. The CDR3 bases are TGTGCCAGCAGGAATCGGACTCCGTTCGGTGAGCAGTTCTTC. Its protein is CASRNRTPFGEQFF.

The rearrangement uses TRBV6-2 or TRBV6-3 and TRBJ2-4, with 7 bases fitting TRBD2. J gave up 1 base and V 7 bases, and 4 bases lay outside the gene matches. This CDR3 comprises 14 residues. CDR1 MNHEY and CDR2 SVGEGT come from the germline V gene. The CDR3 loop is CASKGSGAKNIQYF. The CDR3 DNA follows: TGTGCCAGCAAGGGTAGCGGGGCCAAAAACATTCAGTACTTC.

The V and J genes are TRBV11-2 and TRBJ2-5; D is undetermined. The J call may be wrong; the DNA end is better matched by TRBJ2-7. Germline CDR1 reads SGHAT; CDR2 reads FQNNGV. The CDR3 covers 12 residues. The CDR3 nucleotides are TGTGCCAGCAGCGCCCGCAAGGGCGAGCAGTACTTC. This gives the protein CASSARKGEQYF.

This chain uses TRBV6-1 with TRBJ2-5; D not resolved. CDR1 and CDR2 from the germline V gene are MNHNS and SASEGT. This CDR3 is built from 16 residues. The V gene lost 4 bases and the J gene lost 2 bases, with 17 bases spanning the gap. Written as DNA, the CDR3 is TGTGCCAGCAGTGCCTTGACCGCAGCGCCTCAAGAGACCCAGTACTTC. Its translation: CASSALTAAPQETQYF.

The V call is TRBV29-1, the J call TRBJ2-3; D is perhaps TRBD1 or TRBD2 (5 bases each). The CDR3 is made up of 15 amino acids. With 7 bases removed from V and 5 bases from J, the gap between germline ends came to 22 bases. The V gene's germline CDR1 is SQVTM and CDR2 ANQGSEA. CDR3 residues: CSAPGTGGPQDTQYF. The DNA of the CDR3 is TGCAGCGCCCCAGGGACCGGCGGACCACAAGATACGCAGTATTTT.

The chain has TRBV9 and TRBJ2-4, with 12 nucleotides matching TRBD1. Matching the DNA end better, TRBJ2-7 makes the J call doubtful. Germline lookup yields CDR1 SGDLS and CDR2 YYNGEE. This CDR3 has 14 residues. CDR3 sequence: CASSDGTGGNEQYF. The CDR3 nucleotides are TGTGCCAGCAGTGACGGGACAGGGGGCAACGAGCAGTACTTC.

The rearrangement joins TRBV27 to TRBJ1-4, with a possible D match to TRBD1 (6 bases). The V end was cut by 5 bases, the J end by 8 bases, with 12 bases between. The CDR3 totals 13 residues. Germline-derived CDR1 and CDR2 are MNHEY and SMNVEV (reference sequence). The DNA for the CDR3 is TGTGCCAGCAGTGGGCAGGGGAGGGAAAAACTGTTTTTT. Translation gives CASSGQGREKLFF.

The chain has TRBV5-1 and TRBJ2-4; TRBD1 aligns across 9 bases. The J segment lost 0 bases and the V segment lost 4 bases, leaving 11 bases of the junction unmatched. The CDR3 contains 18 residues. The germline V gene has CDR1 SGHRS and CDR2 YFSETQ. As DNA, the CDR3 is TGCGCCAGCAGCCCATGGACAGGGGACTTCTTAGCCAAAAACATTCAGTACTTC. Amino acid sequence: CASSPWTGDFLAKNIQYF.

The CDR3 spells CASRGDRGHEQYF. The CDR3 coding sequence is TGTGCCAGCAGAGGGGACAGGGGCCACGAGCAGTACTTC. This chain links TRBV27 with TRBJ2-4; 10 bases match TRBD1. The better agreement between TRBJ2-7 and the DNA end casts doubt on the J call. The CDR3 spans 13 residues. CDR1 and CDR2 from the germline V gene are MNHEY and SMNVEV (reference sequence).

The V gene is TRBV2, the J gene TRBJ2-1; 10 nucleotides match TRBD2. V was clipped by 4 bases and J by 6 bases; unmatched bases: 12. CDR3 length: 17 residues. CDR1 is SNHLY, CDR2 FYNNEI, per germline. The CDR3 spells CASSGPTASGGRNEQFF. CDR3 nucleotide sequence: TGTGCCAGCAGTGGCCCCACGGCTAGCGGGGGCCGCAATGAGCAGTTCTTC.

V and J are TRBV28 and TRBJ2-3; tentatively, D is TRBD1 (6 bases). Germline V gene sequence: CDR1 MDHEN, CDR2 SYDVKM. The CDR3 covers 16 residues. Trimming stripped 6 bases from V and 2 bases from J, with 18 bases between. The CDR3 spells CASSLDRQGSTDTQYF. As DNA, the CDR3 is TGTGCCAGCAGCCTCGACAGGCAAGGGTCCACAGATACGCAGTATTTT.